This T cell receptor beta chain was identified in a study of cytomegalovirus exposure and HLA in healthy donors. Study-wide context: In a previous analysis, around 110 million unique TCR beta sequences were found from 150 million to 200 million T cells.

Trimming shortened V by 7 bases and J by 0 bases, and 16 bases separated the two germline ends. The CDR3 consists of 15 residues. Germline V gene lookup returns CDR1 MNHNS and CDR2 SASEGT. The PCR made use of 60 Vbeta and 13 Jbeta primers. Some clones are missing from TCRdb's copy, which holds only in-frame ones; the method was immunoSEQ multiplex PCR. This table has some 77,000 clones, 79% appearing once. Findings and caveats of the study: Through in vitro validation, three CMV-associated chains were shown to be specific for CMV antigens.

Worth noting for this clone: Its antigen remains unknown.

Sequenced input: PBMCs. This sequence was found in a man aged 25 to 40 in good health and CMV-seronegative. V gene TRBV6-1 combines with J gene TRBJ2-7, with D perhaps TRBD2 (6 bases). Here the CDR3 DNA reads TGTGCCAGCAAGCCCCGGGTGGGGGGCTCCTACGAGCAGTACTTC. Its translation is CASKPRVGGSYEQYF.